Each of the 7 T cell receptor beta chains below was sequenced from the same sample in a study of blood T cell repertoires in COVID-19. Profiled with immunoSEQ multiplex PCR; TCRdb holds only in-frame clones, not every one. The repertoire holds about 170,000 clones, with 82% as singletons. Sequencing was carried out using peripheral blood. The receptors originated from a woman of 80 years or more with active or convalescent COVID-19.

The genes are TRBV5-4 and TRBJ2-2; 8 bases are shared with TRBD2. This CDR3 contains 14 residues. The germline V gene has CDR1 SGHNT and CDR2 YYREEE (reference sequence). V was clipped by 3 bases and J by 4 bases; unmatched bases: 2. CDR3 in amino acids: CASSSGGVTGELFF. The CDR3 region has the DNA TGTGCCAGCAGCTCGGGAGGGGTCACCGGGGAGCTGTTTTTT.

The CDR3 DNA is TGTGCCAGCAGGAAGCAACCCTACGAGCAGTACTTC. This sequence encodes CASRKQPYEQYF. The gene calls are TRBV6-5 and TRBJ2-7; D remains ambiguous. This CDR3 comprises 12 residues. The V gene's germline CDR1 is MNHEY and CDR2 SVGAGI. Trimming cost V 6 bases and J 2 bases, with 8 bases left between them.

This clone has just one count. The chain combines TRBV10-2 with TRBJ2-1; the D gene is possibly TRBD1 (5 bases). The V gene's germline CDR1 is WSHSY and CDR2 SAAADI. The CDR3 loop spans 10 amino acids. Trimming took 8 bases from V and 10 from J, leaving 9 bases between them. CDR3 amino acids: CASGAPEQFF. CDR3 nucleotide sequence: TGCGCCAGCGGGGCCCCGGAGCAGTTCTTC.

This clone came up once. The chain employs TRBV3-1 (or the pseudogene TRBV3-2) and TRBJ1-5; D unclear. Germline values: CDR1 LGHDT, CDR2 YNNKEL (reference sequence). This CDR3 comprises 14 residues. V dropped 1 base and J dropped 1 base, with 5 bases sitting between them. CDR3 DNA sequence: TGTGCCAGCAGCCAAGTCTTCAGCAATCAGCCCCAGCATTTT. It is translated as CASSQVFSNQPQHF.

The chain employs TRBV28 and TRBJ1-5; D is possibly TRBD1 (6 bases). This CDR3 contains 15 residues. From germline, CDR1 is MDHEN and CDR2 SYDVKM. Trimming took off 3 bases at V and 0 bases at J, with 9 bases between the two ends. CDR3 nucleotide sequence: TGTGCCAGCAGTTTCAGGGGCCCTAGCAATCAGCCCCAGCATTTT. Its translation: CASSFRGPSNQPQHF.

In its sample, this clone was seen once. The chain carries TRBV5-4 and TRBJ2-1; D might be TRBD1 (6 bases). The CDR3 totals 14 residues. Trimming took 3 bases from V and 6 from J, leaving 13 bases between them. Per the germline V gene, CDR1 is SGHNT and CDR2 is YYREEE (reference sequence). The CDR3 coding sequence is TGTGCCAGCAGCTCCCCGGGACATCTCAATGAGCAGTTCTTC. This gives the protein CASSSPGHLNEQFF.

This chain uses TRBV28 with TRBJ1-6, with TRBD1 matching 7 bases. Germline CDR1 and CDR2: MDHEN and SYDVKM. The CDR3 length is 15 residues. With 2 bases clipped from V and 3 bases from J, the junction kept 1 base outside the gene matches. Here the CDR3 reads CASSLRQGYNSPLHF. CDR3 nucleotides: TGTGCCAGCAGTTTAAGACAGGGCTATAATTCACCCCTCCACTTT.